This T cell receptor (beta chain) comes out of a study of Ad26.COV2.S vaccination and SARS-CoV-2 variants. Study-level background: Intramuscularly, Ad26.COV2.S was given either once or twice, 56 days apart.

Study-level findings and limits: The study found similar non-spike TCR breadth in vaccine and placebo recipients. A substantial breadth of spike-specific CD8+ and CD4+ T cell responses after vaccination has been reported.

Deletions cut 6 bases from V and 5 bases from J, with 8 bases between. From germline, CDR1 is SNHLY and CDR2 FYNNEI. The CDR3 length is 12 residues. Profiling relied on immunoSEQ multiplex PCR, and the TCRdb table lists in-frame clones only, not all of them. The table lists roughly 350,000 clones, about 88% of them singletons. The treatment here: 19 received Ad26.COV2.S at low or high dose, single or two shots; several received placebo; per-sample allocation not given. Vaccine and placebo recipients were sampled on day 63 after the first injection. A note on this clone: Antigen unknown.

This TCR came from a person between 18 and 60 years old who received the Ad26.COV2.S COVID-19 vaccine or a placebo. The source was peripheral blood, collected in a trial of Ad26.COV2.S vaccine versus placebo. The chain employs TRBV2 and TRBJ2-4; D call uncertain. CDR3 nucleotide sequence: TGTGCCAGCAGACAGTCCGAAAACATTCAGTACTTC. Translating it yields CASRQSENIQYF.